This TCR beta chain appears in the sequencing data of a study of shared clonotypes between healthy human individuals. Study-wide points: Clonotypes shared by all four donors outscored non-shared clonotypes in generation probability.

As regards this clone: Its cognate antigen is unknown.

CD45RO-negative cells were positively selected for CCR7, leaving out terminally differentiated effector memory CD45RA+ cells. The repertoire was sequenced with immunoSEQ multiplex PCR; TCRdb's copy has only in-frame clones and lacks some. The sample holds around 1.9 million clones, around 93% seen once. The CDR3 sequence is 13 residues long. Germline-derived CDR1 and CDR2 are MNHNY and SVGAGI (reference sequence). V lost 10 bases and J 4 bases, leaving 16 bases between the germline ends. The J gene is TRBJ2-5, the V gene TRBV6-6; D unclear. The clonotype was recovered from a man aged 18 to 35 in good health. Some clones in this sample may be carry-over from other donors' samples. Input material: naive CD8+ T cells from PBMCs. The CDR3 sequence: CAIGWGPRETQYF. The CDR3 DNA follows: TGTGCCATCGGGTGGGGTCCCCGAGAGACCCAGTACTTC.